The 10 T cell receptor beta chains given below trace back to one sample, sequenced in a study of T cell responses to AZD1222 COVID-19 vaccine. Assay used: immunoSEQ multiplex PCR; TCRdb lists only in-frame clones, some missing. The table lists more than 95,000 clones, approximately 93% of them singletons. The source material was peripheral blood, sampled on day 0 of AZD1222 vaccination. The receptors originated from an adult in good health.

The chain uses TRBV27 and TRBJ2-1; unclear D gene. In germline, CDR1 is MNHEY, CDR2 SMNVEV (reference sequence). This CDR3 is 13 amino acids long. V shed 0 bases and J shed 9 bases, with 9 bases lying between them. The CDR3 DNA reads as TGTGCCAGCAGTTTATCGGGGTTGCGTGAGCAGTTCTTC. Its protein product is CASSLSGLREQFF.

The CDR3 is CASSLGDRVQETQYF. The CDR3 region has the DNA TGTGCCAGCAGCTTAGGGGACAGGGTCCAAGAGACCCAGTACTTC. This chain links TRBV7-6 with TRBJ2-5, with 9 bases aligning to TRBD1. Germline loops: CDR1 SGHVS, CDR2 FNYEAQ. J gave up 1 base and V 1 base, and 1 base lay outside the gene matches. This CDR3 has 15 residues.

V is TRBV2 and J is TRBJ2-3; D is possibly TRBD2 (5 bases). CDR1 is SNHLY and CDR2 is FYNNEI in the germline V gene. Between the trimmed V and J ends, which lost 3 bases and 4 bases, there was a span of 5 bases. CDR3 length equals 12 residues. The CDR3 region is CASSEEADTQYF. The DNA of the CDR3 is TGTGCCAGCAGTGAGGAGGCAGATACGCAGTATTTT.

A few counts support this clone. The chain is built from TRBV6-5 and TRBJ1-6, with D possibly TRBD1 on 6 matching bases. Germline V gives CDR1 MNHEY, CDR2 SVGAGI. V lost 7 bases, J lost 8 bases, and 9 bases lay in between. The CDR3 contains 12 residues. CDR3 nucleotides: TGTGCCAGCATTCAGGGGTATTCACCCCTCCACTTT. This translates into CASIQGYSPLHF.

The gene calls are TRBV7-9 and TRBJ1-1, with 9 bases fitting TRBD1. The V gene's germline CDR1 is SEHNR and CDR2 FQNEAQ (reference sequence). The CDR3 sequence is 14 residues long. V dropped 4 bases and J dropped 5; count of bases not matched to a gene: 5. In DNA, the CDR3 is TGTGCCAGCAGCTCACAGGGGGCGGGGACTGAAGCTTTCTTT. As protein: CASSSQGAGTEAFF.

The chain combines TRBV27 with TRBJ2-2; tentative D call: TRBD1 (5 bases). From germline, CDR1 is MNHEY and CDR2 SMNVEV (reference sequence). The CDR3 is made up of 16 amino acids. Trimming left V 8 bases short and J 2 bases short, with 18 bases between. Written as DNA, the CDR3 is TGTGCCAGCTTCCAGGGTAGGGTCTTAAACACCGGGGAGCTGTTTTTT. This translates into CASFQGRVLNTGELFF.

V gene TRBV30 combines with J gene TRBJ1-2, with D maybe TRBD1 (5 bases). CDR3 length: 12 residues. CDR1 GTSNPN and CDR2 SVGIG come from the germline V gene (reference sequence). V shed 3 bases and J shed 5 bases, with 10 bases lying between them. This CDR3 reads CAWSRAGYGYTF. The CDR3 region has the DNA TGTGCCTGGAGCAGGGCGGGTTATGGCTACACCTTC.

The CDR3: CASSFPTSGSSYNEQFF. Here the CDR3 DNA reads TGTGCCAGCAGCTTCCCTACAAGTGGCTCATCCTACAATGAGCAGTTCTTC. The chain employs TRBV7-9 and TRBJ2-1; no reliable D call. Trimming left V 3 bases short and J 1 base short, with 16 bases between. Germline V gives CDR1 SEHNR, CDR2 FQNEAQ (reference sequence). This CDR3 comprises 17 residues.

This rearrangement joins TRBV5-4 to TRBJ2-7; 7 bases line up with TRBD1. This CDR3 comprises 14 residues. CDR1 and CDR2 (germline): SGHNT, YYREEE (reference sequence). The junction had 2 bases not matched to a gene; V was cut back by 0 bases and J by 2 bases. In DNA form, the CDR3 reads TGTGCCAGCAGCTTGGACAGGGGACCCTACGAGCAGTACTTC. Its protein is CASSLDRGPYEQYF. The complete variable domain, with remaining parts taken from reference TRBV5-4 and TRBJ2-7, reads ETGVTQSPTHLIKTRGQQVTLRCSSQSGHNTVSWYQQALGQGPQFIFQYYREEENGRGNFPPRFSGLQFPNYSSELNVNALELDDSALYLCASSLDRGPYEQYFGPGTRLTVT.

The chain links TRBV11-3 to TRBJ2-2; a weak D match, TRBD1 (5 bases). CDR1 and CDR2 from the germline V gene are SGHNT and YENEEA. Deletions cut 8 bases from V and 2 bases from J, with 12 bases between. The CDR3 runs 14 residues. The CDR3 protein is CASSDRGNTGELFF. The CDR3 DNA follows: TGTGCCAGCTCCGACAGAGGTAACACCGGGGAGCTGTTTTTT.